The 19 T cell receptor beta chains reported below all come from one sample, sequenced in a study of T-cell memory formation after mild COVID-19. Each CDR3 protein is one row after TCRdb ran MiXCR on the 5' RACE reads. There are roughly 340,000 distinct CDR3 sequences in the sample; 20% occur only once, and 20% to 25% lies in the top ten. Source material: PBMCs or a T cell subset sorted from them (not recorded which). Receptors were obtained from a young man who had mild COVID-19 (a few samples of this study predate the infection). Cell type and time point are not known.

The chain couples TRBV20-1 to TRBJ1-4, with 7 bases aligning to TRBD1. The CDR3 covers 13 residues. Losses at the gene ends were 5 bases for V and 13 bases for J; bases not matched to a gene: 13. Germline CDR1 is DFQATT and CDR2 is SNEGSKA (reference sequence). DNA for the CDR3: TGCAGTGCTCCAGGGGGGTCGGAAAGAACACTGTTTTTT. The encoded protein is CSAPGGSERTLFF.

This clonotype has only a few counts. The V gene is TRBV6-6, the J gene TRBJ1-1; no clear D gene. Germline CDR1 is MNHNY and CDR2 is SVGAGI (reference sequence). V was pared by 0 bases and J by 0 bases, with 5 bases between. This CDR3 is 14 amino acids long. The CDR3 sequence is CASSYSRVNTEAFF. The CDR3 DNA reads as TGTGCCAGCAGTTACTCGAGGGTGAACACTGAAGCTTTCTTT.

The chain couples TRBV20-1 to TRBJ2-1; 7 nucleotides align to TRBD1. Trimming took 5 bases from V and 2 from J; bases not matched to a gene: 9. CDR3 size: 15 residues. The germline V gene has CDR1 DFQATT and CDR2 SNEGSKA (reference sequence). The CDR3 is CSAPYRGRAYNEQFF. In DNA, the CDR3 is TGCAGTGCTCCTTACAGGGGACGCGCCTACAATGAGCAGTTCTTC.

This clonotype turned up a few times. The chain links TRBV4-3 to TRBJ2-2; D is undetermined. The CDR3 extends over 14 amino acids. Looked up from germline, CDR1 is LGHNA and CDR2 is YSLEER. V dropped 0 bases and J dropped 6 bases, with 8 bases sitting between them. The CDR3 nucleotides are TGCGCCAGCAGCCAAGAGCCGCGAGCCGGGGAGCTGTTTTTT. Translation gives CASSQEPRAGELFF.

This clonotype appeared a few times. The rearrangement joins TRBV4-3 to TRBJ2-7; D is perhaps TRBD1 (6 bases). CDR3 length equals 14 residues. The germline V gene encodes CDR1 LGHNA and CDR2 YSLEER. V lost 0 bases, J lost 2 bases, and 8 bases lay in between. CDR3 loop: CASSQERDTYEQYV. The DNA for the CDR3 is TGCGCCAGCAGCCAAGAAAGGGACACCTACGAGCAGTACGTC.

This clonotype was counted between two and nine times. This rearrangement joins TRBV27 to TRBJ1-2, with D maybe TRBD1 (6 bases). The CDR3 is 13 amino acids. V lost 5 bases, J lost 5 bases, and 12 bases lay in between. In germline, CDR1 is MNHEY, CDR2 SMNVEV (reference sequence). CDR3 DNA sequence: TGTGCCAGCAGTCATACCCAGGGGTATGGCTACACCTTC. Translating gives CASSHTQGYGYTF.

The V gene is TRBV15, the J gene TRBJ2-1; D not resolved. Germline CDR1 LNHNV, CDR2 YYDKDF (reference sequence). Between the trimmed V and J ends, which lost 0 bases and 8 bases, there was a span of 17 bases. CDR3 size: 16 residues. This chain's CDR3 is CATSRDPAPTLDEQFF. CDR3 in DNA: TGTGCCACCAGCAGAGATCCTGCCCCAACTTTGGATGAGCAGTTCTTC.

The V call is TRBV7-2, the J call TRBJ2-3, with D perhaps matching TRBD1 (5 bases). V was pared by 8 bases and J by 0 bases, with 15 bases between. This CDR3 has 15 residues. Germline values: CDR1 SGHTA, CDR2 FQGNSA. The CDR3 reads CASAKGLLSTDTQYF. The DNA for the CDR3 is TGTGCCAGCGCCAAGGGGCTGCTTAGCACAGATACGCAGTATTTT.

Only a few counts were recorded for this clonotype. The rearrangement uses TRBV18 and TRBJ1-1; 7 bases map to TRBD1. Per germline, CDR1 KGHSH and CDR2 LQKENI. The CDR3 has 15 residues. Germline trimming cut 3 bases from V and 6 bases from J; bases unmatched to any gene: 10. As DNA, the CDR3 is TGTGCCAGCTCACCGCGCCAGGGGGGTTCCGCTGAAGCTTTCTTT. It specifies CASSPRQGGSAEAFF.

This clonotype was seen a handful of times. CDR3 protein: CASSPELLGELFF. The CDR3 DNA reads TGTGCCAGCAGCCCAGAGTTGTTGGGGGAGCTGTTTTTT. This chain connects TRBV13 to TRBJ2-2; D is undetermined. The germline CDR1 and CDR2 sequences are PRHDT and FYEKMQ (reference sequence). The ends were cut back, 5 bases at V and 8 bases at J, with 12 bases in the middle. The CDR3 length is 13 residues.

This clonotype showed up just a few times. The chain combines TRBV7-2 with TRBJ1-6; D is unresolved. The CDR3 is made up of 13 amino acids. Looked up from germline, CDR1 is SGHTA and CDR2 is FQGNSA. V was clipped by 1 base and J by 8 bases, with 6 bases between them. CDR3 in amino acids: CASSLDPDSPLHF. Written as DNA, the CDR3 is TGTGCCAGCAGCTTAGACCCGGATTCACCCCTCCACTTT.

The count of this clonotype is one. The chain links TRBV20-1 to TRBJ1-2; 7 bases are a match to TRBD1. V shed 2 bases, J shed 2 bases, and the junction held 8 bases outside the gene matches. Looked up from germline, CDR1 is DFQATT and CDR2 is SNEGSKA (reference sequence). The CDR3 runs 15 residues. The CDR3 protein is CSARPGTVTNYGYTF. For the CDR3, the DNA is TGCAGTGCTAGACCTGGGACAGTCACAAACTATGGCTACACCTTC.

V and J are TRBV6-6 and TRBJ2-2; 7 bases align to TRBD1. The length of the CDR3 is 14 residues. With 6 bases clipped from V and 4 bases from J, the junction kept 5 bases outside the gene matches. Germline values: CDR1 MNHNY, CDR2 SVGAGI (reference sequence). The CDR3 nucleotides are TGTGCCAGCAGCCCCGACAGGGCCACCGGGGAGCTGTTTTTT. Its protein product is CASSPDRATGELFF.

Only one count was recorded for this clonotype. The V gene is TRBV2, the J gene TRBJ1-6, with 11 bases that match TRBD1. The CDR3 has 14 amino acids. CDR1 SNHLY and CDR2 FYNNEI come from the germline V gene. V was pared by 5 bases and J by 10 bases, with 4 bases of the junction left unmatched. The chain's CDR3 is CASSRTGGISPLHF. The CDR3 DNA reads TGTGCCAGCAGTAGGACAGGGGGCATCTCACCCCTCCACTTT.

The chain has TRBV11-2 and TRBJ1-3, with 7 bases aligning to TRBD1. Germline loops: CDR1 SGHAT, CDR2 FQNNGV. This CDR3 is built from 14 residues. After removal of 6 bases from V and 2 bases from J, the junction contained 4 bases not matched to a gene. The CDR3 DNA sequence: TGTGCCAGCAGACCTACAGGGGCTGGAAACACCATATATTTT. Residues: CASRPTGAGNTIYF.

The genes are TRBV12-3 or TRBV12-4 and TRBJ1-2, with no clear D. This CDR3 region has 12 residues. V shed 7 bases and J shed 5 bases, with 11 bases lying between them. CDR3 in DNA: TGTGCCAGCACGAGAACGGGTTATGGCTACACCTTC. Protein product: CASTRTGYGYTF.

The V gene is TRBV12-3 or TRBV12-4, the J gene TRBJ1-6, with TRBD1 matching 8 bases. Trimming at V came to 6 bases and at J to 7 bases, leaving 8 bases not matched to a gene. The CDR3 extends over 15 amino acids. The CDR3 loop is CASRIRTGNNSPLHF. The CDR3, as DNA: TGTGCCAGCAGGATACGGACAGGGAACAATTCACCCCTCCACTTT.

The rearrangement links TRBV27 to TRBJ2-7; 8 bases map to TRBD2. Trimming at V came to 7 bases and at J to 6 bases, leaving 11 bases not matched to a gene. Germline V gene lookup returns CDR1 MNHEY and CDR2 SMNVEV (reference sequence). This CDR3 contains 14 residues. For the CDR3, the DNA is TGTGCCAGCACCACGATTAGCGGGGACGGCGAGCAGTACTTC. Translation gives CASTTISGDGEQYF.

This clonotype was observed a handful of times. V is TRBV7-2 and J is TRBJ2-3; TRBD2 matches at 11 bases. The V segment lost 5 bases and the J segment 0 bases; nucleotides outside the gene matches: 4. CDR1 is SGHTA, CDR2 FQGNSA, per germline. The CDR3 loop spans 16 amino acids. The CDR3 region is CASSKGLAASTDTQYF. The CDR3 nucleotides read TGTGCCAGCAGCAAGGGACTAGCGGCTAGCACAGATACGCAGTATTTT.